The 23 T cell receptor beta chains in this list originate from one sample, sequenced in a study of T cells in Graves' hyperthyroidism and ophthalmopathy. TCR beta CDR3 regions were amplified from RNA. The HTBI primer set drove a first-round RT-PCR of the TCR CDR3. TCRdb re-called the multiplex PCR reads with MiXCR, one entry per CDR3 protein. The repertoire holds 250,000 to 300,000 distinct CDR3 sequences, with roughly an eighth as singletons. The sample consisted of blood. Source of these receptors: a woman aged 35 to 49 with Graves' hyperthyroidism.

Many counts were recorded for this clonotype. The gene calls are TRBV18 and TRBJ2-7; 10 nucleotides match TRBD1. The CDR3 runs to 15 residues. The J segment lost 4 bases and the V segment lost 3 bases, leaving 6 bases of the junction unmatched. In germline, CDR1 is KGHSH, CDR2 LQKENI. Here the CDR3 DNA reads TGTGCCAGCTCACCGGGAGGGACAGGGGCATACGAGCAGTACTTC. Encoded protein: CASSPGGTGAYEQYF. Using reference TRBV18 and TRBJ2-7 for the parts outside the CDR3, the full variable domain is NAGVMQNPRHLVRRRGQEARLRCSPMKGHSHVYWYRQLPEEGLKFMVYLQKENIIDESGMPKERFSAEFPKEGPSILRIQQVVRGDSAAYFCASSPGGTGAYEQYFGPGTRLTVT.

The chain employs TRBV9 and TRBJ2-2, with D hard to call. Trimming took 0 bases from V and 2 from J, leaving 11 bases between them. Germline loops: CDR1 SGDLS, CDR2 YYNGEE. The CDR3 totals 16 residues. The CDR3 region is CASSVAWAVNTGELFF. CDR3 nucleotide sequence: TGTGCCAGCAGCGTAGCGTGGGCCGTTAACACCGGGGAGCTGTTTTTT.

This clonotype was observed many times. The chain couples TRBV3-1 to TRBJ2-2; a weak D match, TRBD1 (6 bases). This CDR3 has 15 residues. Deletions cut 5 bases from V and 6 bases from J, with 16 bases between. Germline CDR1 is LGHDT and CDR2 is YNNKEL (reference sequence). The CDR3 loop reads CASSSSTGSAGELFF. The CDR3 DNA follows: TGTGCCAGCAGCTCCTCTACAGGGTCCGCCGGGGAGCTGTTTTTT.

To note about this clonotype: A much larger clone differs from this one at a single base, so this may be a read error. The rearrangement uses TRBV27 and TRBJ1-1; D unresolved. V gave up 4 bases and J gave up 11 bases, with 17 bases separating them. In germline, CDR1 is MNHEY, CDR2 SMNVEV (reference sequence). The CDR3 extends over 13 amino acids. The CDR3 DNA reads as TGTGCCAGCAGTTCATCGATAAGGGTGGACGCTTTCTTT. Residues: CASSSSIRVDAFF.

There are many counts of this clonotype. The chain has TRBV20-1 and TRBJ1-4; unclear D gene. The CDR3 extends over 15 amino acids. From germline, CDR1 is DFQATT and CDR2 SNEGSKA (reference sequence). The ends were cut back, 3 bases at V and 0 bases at J, with 11 bases in the middle. CDR3 DNA sequence: TGCAGTGCTAGTGCTCTAGGATCAACTAATGAAAAACTGTTTTTT. As protein: CSASALGSTNEKLFF.

The genes are TRBV19 and TRBJ1-1; 7 nucleotides agree with TRBD1. From germline, CDR1 is LNHDA and CDR2 SQIVND (reference sequence). V lost 5 bases and J lost 3; bases outside the gene matches: 6. The CDR3 covers 14 residues. The CDR3 nucleotides read TGTGCCAGTAGTGTTACAGGGGATTACACTGAAGCTTTCTTT. It codes for CASSVTGDYTEAFF.

This clonotype appeared many times. The chain employs TRBV12-5 and TRBJ2-5; D is unresolved. Trimming removed 6 bases at V and 3 bases at J, with 17 bases between. CDR3 length: 15 amino acids. Germline loops: CDR1 LGHNT, CDR2 FRNRAP. CDR3: CASGPSFPGKETQYF. The CDR3 bases are TGTGCTAGTGGACCCTCCTTCCCGGGCAAAGAGACCCAGTACTTC.

This clonotype has ten or more counts. The V call is TRBV6-2 or TRBV6-3, the J call TRBJ2-5; D is unclear. Germline CDR1 MNHEY, CDR2 SVGEGT. This CDR3 spans 11 amino acids. The V gene lost 3 bases and the J gene lost 5 bases, with 4 bases spanning the gap. The CDR3 nucleotides read TGTGCCAGCAGTTATAAGGAGACCCAGTACTTC. Amino acids: CASSYKETQYF.

At least ten counts were recorded for this clonotype. The V and J genes are TRBV3-1 and TRBJ2-1; D is ambiguous. This CDR3 comprises 12 residues. Trimming stripped 4 bases from V and 7 bases from J, with 8 bases between. Germline V CDR1 and CDR2: LGHDT, YNNKEL (reference sequence). DNA for the CDR3: TGTGCCAGCAGCCGGAAGCAGAATGAGCAGTTCTTC. It is translated as CASSRKQNEQFF.

In its sample, this clonotype was seen many times. The rearrangement uses TRBV5-1 and TRBJ1-4; D is uncertain. V was clipped by 5 bases and J by 5 bases, with 13 bases between them. CDR3 length equals 14 residues. CDR1 is SGHRS, CDR2 YFSETQ, per germline. CDR3 sequence: CASRLTAGNEKLFF. CDR3 nucleotides: TGCGCCAGCAGGTTAACGGCGGGGAATGAAAAACTGTTTTTT. Looking up the rest from reference TRBV5-1 and TRBJ1-4 gives the full variable domain: KAGVTQTPRYLIKTRGQQVTLSCSPISGHRSVSWYQQTPGQGLQFLFEYFSETQRNKGNFPGRFSGRQFSNSRSEMNVSTLELGDSALYLCASRLTAGNEKLFFGSGTQLSVL.

This clonotype came up a few times. This chain links TRBV6-1 with TRBJ1-6; D may be TRBD1 (5 bases). The CDR3 is made up of 15 amino acids. Trimming left V 5 bases short and J 7 bases short, with 15 bases between. Germline V gene data show CDR1 as MNHNS and CDR2 as SASEGT. The chain's CDR3 is CASSSEGRTNSPLHF. The CDR3 region has the DNA TGTGCCAGCAGTTCGGAGGGGAGAACCAATTCACCCCTCCACTTT.

This clonotype was counted many times. The genes are TRBV28 and TRBJ2-5; D is uncertain. Germline V lookup: CDR1 MDHEN, CDR2 SYDVKM. Trimming removed 5 bases at V and 1 base at J, with 11 bases between. The CDR3 covers 14 residues. CDR3 in amino acids: CASSLTVPQETQYF. The CDR3, as DNA: TGTGCCAGCAGTCTCACGGTGCCCCAAGAGACCCAGTACTTC.

This chain joins TRBV24-1 and TRBJ2-2, with D possibly TRBD2 on 6 matching bases. Germline loops: CDR1 KGHDR, CDR2 SFDVKD. The V end lost 5 bases, the J end lost 4 bases, and 13 bases lay between the germline ends. The CDR3 spans 15 residues. The CDR3 reads CATSVGTLATGELFF. In DNA, the CDR3 is TGTGCCACCAGTGTTGGGACTCTCGCCACCGGGGAGCTGTTTTTT.

The chain employs TRBV11-3 and TRBJ2-5; TRBD1 aligns across 9 bases. Germline CDR1 reads SGHNT; CDR2 reads YENEEA. Germline trimming cut 8 bases from V and 3 bases from J; bases unmatched to any gene: 4. The CDR3 contains 13 residues. The CDR3 loop is CASVRDREETQYF. The CDR3 DNA reads as TGTGCCAGCGTCCGGGACAGGGAAGAGACCCAGTACTTC.

The V gene is TRBV10-3, the J gene TRBJ1-2; 9 nucleotides align to TRBD1. CDR3 length: 12 amino acids. Per the germline V gene, CDR1 is ENHRY and CDR2 is SYGVKD. V was pared by 6 bases and J by 9 bases, with 5 bases of the junction left unmatched. The CDR3 sequence: CAIRSGTGSYTF. DNA of the CDR3: TGTGCCATCAGGTCCGGGACAGGGAGCTACACCTTC.

In this sample, this clonotype turned up many times. The CDR3 here is CASSFSGEPPTDTQYF. CDR3 DNA: TGTGCCAGCAGCTTCAGTGGGGAACCCCCCACAGATACGCAGTATTTT. This chain connects TRBV11-3 to TRBJ2-3; D remains unclear. Trimming took off 3 bases at V and 2 bases at J, with 15 bases between the two ends. The germline CDR1 and CDR2 sequences are SGHNT and YENEEA. The CDR3 is 16 residues long.

The chain is built from TRBV12-3 or TRBV12-4 and TRBJ2-2; D gene unclear. With 2 bases removed from V and 4 bases from J, the gap between germline ends came to 8 bases. CDR3 length: 14 residues. The CDR3 coding sequence is TGTGCCAGCAGTTTAACGGGCCCCACCGGGGAGCTGTTTTTT. It specifies CASSLTGPTGELFF.

This clonotype was recorded at least ten times. The chain joins TRBV28 to TRBJ1-1; TRBD1 matches at 7 bases. CDR1 is MDHEN, CDR2 SYDVKM, per germline. The CDR3 is 15 residues long. Trimming took 6 bases from V and 5 from J; bases not matched to a gene: 12. CDR3 loop: CASSLTGTVKTEAFF. The DNA for the CDR3 is TGTGCCAGCAGCCTTACCGGGACAGTCAAGACTGAAGCTTTCTTT.

In this sample, this clonotype turned up many times. J is TRBJ1-2 and V is TRBV12-3 or TRBV12-4, with 8 bases lining up with TRBD1. Unmatched junction bases numbered 15, after V lost 6 bases and J lost 9 bases. The CDR3 is 15 amino acids. The chain's CDR3 is CASRPAKDRADRYTF. In DNA form, the CDR3 reads TGTGCCAGCAGACCCGCGAAGGACAGGGCGGATCGCTACACCTTC.

The chain uses TRBV3-1 and TRBJ2-2; D is ambiguous. This CDR3 has 15 residues. CDR1 and CDR2 from the germline V gene are LGHDT and YNNKEL (reference sequence). Trimming left V 0 bases short and J 4 bases short, with 9 bases between. The CDR3 nucleotides are TGTGCCAGCAGCCAAGAGTTCGAGAGCACCGGGGAGCTGTTTTTT. Residues: CASSQEFESTGELFF.

This clonotype turned up a few times. This chain uses TRBV15 with TRBJ2-2; D perhaps matches TRBD1 (6 bases). The CDR3 consists of 16 residues. V dropped 3 bases and J dropped 2 bases, with 13 bases sitting between them. CDR1 is LNHNV, CDR2 YYDKDF, per germline (reference sequence). CDR3 nucleotide sequence: TGTGCCACCAGCAGTTGGGGGCTTCCTAACACCGGGGAGCTGTTTTTT. Translated, it gives CATSSWGLPNTGELFF. Full variable domain (rest looked up from reference TRBV15 and TRBJ2-2): DAMVIQNPRYQVTQFGKPVTLSCSQTLNHNVMYWYQQKSSQAPKLLFHYYDKDFNNEADTPDNFQSRRPNTSFCFLDIRSPGLGDTAMYLCATSSWGLPNTGELFFGEGSRLTVL.

This clonotype came up many times. This CDR3 is CASSSGENEQFF. In DNA, the CDR3 is TGTGCCAGCAGTTCCGGAGAGAATGAGCAGTTCTTC. The chain has TRBV27 and TRBJ2-1, with unresolved D. V was shortened by 4 bases and J by 7 bases, with 8 bases between the two germline ends. The CDR3 is made up of 12 amino acids. Per germline, CDR1 MNHEY and CDR2 SMNVEV (reference sequence).

At least ten counts were recorded for this clonotype. The rearrangement links TRBV5-1 to TRBJ1-1, with D uncertain. V was shortened by 2 bases and J by 1 base, with 9 bases between the two germline ends. This CDR3 has 14 residues. Germline V gene sequence: CDR1 SGHRS, CDR2 YFSETQ. The DNA for the CDR3 is TGCGCCAGCAGCTTTAGCCTGCGGAACACTGAAGCTTTCTTT. It is translated as CASSFSLRNTEAFF. Full variable domain (outside the CDR3, taken from reference TRBV5-1 and TRBJ1-1): KAGVTQTPRYLIKTRGQQVTLSCSPISGHRSVSWYQQTPGQGLQFLFEYFSETQRNKGNFPGRFSGRQFSNSRSEMNVSTLELGDSALYLCASSFSLRNTEAFFGQGTRLTVV.